This T cell receptor (beta chain) is drawn from a study of T-cell memory formation after mild COVID-19. With respect to this clonotype: Its specificity is unknown.

This CDR3 spans 17 amino acids. From germline, CDR1 is SGHAT and CDR2 FQNNGV. V shed 3 bases, J shed 1 base, and the junction held 7 bases outside the gene matches. Constant-segment primers served in 5'RACE that generated TCR alpha and TCR beta cDNA libraries bearing sample barcodes and UMIs. TCRdb independently ran MiXCR on the 5' RACE reads; one entry per CDR3 protein. The sample consists of more than 450,000 distinct CDR3 sequences, about 20% of them appearing once. Study-wide points: Whether day 37 second-wave clones are SARS-CoV-2-specific was not confirmed. Shrinking CD4+ clones were chiefly CM and EM; CD8+ ones were chiefly EMRA. CD4/CD8 balance held among clones contracting day 15 to 85, and later expanders leaned CD4+.

This chain links TRBV11-2 with TRBJ1-2; 11 bases are shared with TRBD1. Sample: PBMCs or a T cell subset sorted from them (not recorded which). The receptor's source is an adult woman who had mild COVID-19 (a few samples of this study predate the infection). Cell type and time point are not known. CDR3 sequence (DNA): TGTGCCAGCAGCTTGGGGACAGGGGGATTATTTAACTATGGCTACACCTTC. Amino acids: CASSLGTGGLFNYGYTF.